What follows are 2 T cell receptor beta chains derived from one specimen sequenced in a study of blood T cell repertoires in COVID-19. TCRdb's copy holds only in-frame clones and misses some; the assay was immunoSEQ multiplex PCR. The profile covers over 400,000 clones, with roughly nine tenths appearing a single time and 7.5% to 9% taken by the ten largest. The source material was peripheral blood. These receptors were taken from a woman aged 45-65 years with COVID-19, enrolled during active disease.

The chain recombines TRBV9 with TRBJ1-1, with TRBD1 identical over 12 bases. The CDR3 spans 16 residues. Per the germline V gene, CDR1 is SGDLS and CDR2 is YYNGEE. V shed 1 base, J shed 4 bases, and the junction held 5 bases outside the gene matches. The CDR3 here is CASSVRDRGRGTEAFF. The CDR3 DNA reads as TGTGCCAGCAGCGTAAGGGACAGGGGGCGCGGCACTGAAGCTTTCTTT.

The chain combines TRBV18 with TRBJ1-2; no firm D call. Germline V lookup: CDR1 KGHSH, CDR2 LQKENI. The CDR3 is 11 amino acids. V gave up 4 bases and J gave up 8 bases, with 8 bases separating them. Here the CDR3 reads CASSLEVGYTF. In DNA, the CDR3 is TGTGCCAGCTCACTGGAGGTCGGCTACACCTTC.